Sequencing of this TCR beta chain was carried out in a study of identical twins (dated by TCRdb to 2016 to 2017). Notes on the research overall: The study deep-sequenced TCR alpha and beta repertoires from monozygotic twins, unrelated adults of various ages and cord blood to test whether fetal clonotypes persist. Replicate twin experiments were performed at different times using different library preparation protocols to rule out contamination.

The research as a whole found: Fewer insertions were carried by abundant cord blood beta clonotypes, a similar but weaker trend appeared in young adult naive repertoires, and no such trend appeared in memory repertoires. Zero-insertion analyses could be partly confounded by invariant T cells such as MAIT and iNKT, although diverse VJ usage argued against such confounding for most clonotypes. Compared with coincidental sharing between unrelated individuals, out-of-frame TCR alpha sequences shared between twins had an excess of sequences with low generation probability. Out-of-frame TCR alpha sharing in monozygotic twins was systematically underestimated by recombination models, whereas sharing between unrelated individuals was in agreement with the recombination models. In beta out-of-frame sequences, excess twin sharing was weaker, because having fewer shared sequences lowered the signal-to-noise ratio. Because the same donors could not be followed over many years, the conclusions depended on cross-sectional statistical analysis.

V drops 7 bases and J drops 0 bases, leaving 11 bases in between. Counted from cysteine to phenylalanine, this CDR3 has 14 amino acids. The kept DNA is CDR3 alone, 42 bases in frame from the first base. CDR1 LNHDA and CDR2 SQIVND are derived from the germline V gene (reference sequence). Every donor was a healthy Caucasian. The twin cohort consisted of three pairs of female monozygotic twins, all aged about 18 to 29 years. Positive isolation kits from Invitrogen were used to isolate the CD4+ and CD8+ T cell populations. As regards this clonotype: There is no known antigen for this receptor. It has no much larger one-base neighbor in the sample; base qualities were not kept.

Libraries were constructed by 5' RACE. Sequencing was carried out with an Illumina HiSeq 2000. A universal primer binding site was added through template switching, and the final cDNA carried a unique molecular identifier so that TCR cDNA molecules could be counted accurately. First-strand cDNA for TCR alpha and beta chains was synthesized from specific primers in the conserved constant-segment region. Each cDNA library was double barcoded, with a SMART-Mk sample barcode plus Illumina barcodes, to control for contamination. TruSeq adapter sequences and Illumina sample barcodes were added in two successive PCR steps. Sequencing of the TCR alpha and beta cDNA libraries was done on the Illumina HiSeq platform using custom primers. From the authors' description of their analysis: MiGEC processed the raw reads to extract unique molecular identifiers, while MiXCR was used to determine the CDR3 positions. Recombination models were inferred per individual with the repgenHMM and IGoR tools using an EM algorithm. The tcR package in R was used for shared clonotype analysis, with sharing normalized by the product of cloneset sizes. To study raw recombination free of thymic and clonal selection effects, out-of-frame nonproductive sequences were analyzed. The raw public data were reprocessed by TCRdb itself: fastp quality trimming at Q25, MiXCR clonotype calling, in-frame beta chains only. Entries that share a CDR3 protein sequence are merged under the most common genes and DNA. None of the V and J calls come from the authors' own analysis; TCRdb made them. Across this sample there are 400,000 to 650,000 distinct CDR3 sequences, with roughly a fifth seen only once. The leading ten clones occupy about 0.99% of the sample.

These data were also filed under a second study, of T cells expressing NK-cell markers. The second study's authors report: TCR beta-chain repertoires were profiled in sorted CD3+CD56+NKG2C+, CD3+CD56+NKG2C- and CD3+CD56-NKG2C+ T-cell subsets from eight donors. Among the eight sequenced donors, seven were HCMV-seropositive and one was HCMV-seronegative. To restrict sorting to alphabetaTCR-expressing T cells, an anti-gammadeltaTCR antibody was added in several experiments. In several donors, the dominant CD3+CD56+NKG2C+ clonotypes were found to rank among the top 10 CD8+ clonotypes and to make up 1.0-7.0% of CD8+ T cells. Those dominant clonotypes were again the most abundant among CD3+CD56-NKG2C+ cells in several donors, at about 25-65%. It remained unclear whether the expanded NKG2C-expressing T cell clones were specific for HCMV antigens. The eight sequenced donors were randomly selected healthy volunteers, three men and five women. HCMV-specific IgG was detected in serum with a commercial ELISA kit to determine HCMV serostatus. MIGEC was used to demultiplex reads and group reads by UMI, and MiTCR was used to assemble and quantify clonotypes. To exclude erroneous sequences, any TCR cDNA sequence not supported by at least two reads was discarded. The tcR package was used for downstream repertoire analysis, and clonotypes were matched between fractions using CDR3 nucleotide sequence together with V segment. Antigen specificity was annotated against VDJdb with VDJmatch, allowing one amino acid substitution in CDR3.

The chain joins TRBV19 to TRBJ2-3, with no reliable assignment of the D segment. This receptor was identified in a young woman in good health. Sequencing input: CD4+ T cells sorted from blood. The sequenced DNA is TGTGCCAGTACTCTCCTCGGGAGCACAGATACGCAGTATTTT. It translates to CASTLLGSTDTQYF.